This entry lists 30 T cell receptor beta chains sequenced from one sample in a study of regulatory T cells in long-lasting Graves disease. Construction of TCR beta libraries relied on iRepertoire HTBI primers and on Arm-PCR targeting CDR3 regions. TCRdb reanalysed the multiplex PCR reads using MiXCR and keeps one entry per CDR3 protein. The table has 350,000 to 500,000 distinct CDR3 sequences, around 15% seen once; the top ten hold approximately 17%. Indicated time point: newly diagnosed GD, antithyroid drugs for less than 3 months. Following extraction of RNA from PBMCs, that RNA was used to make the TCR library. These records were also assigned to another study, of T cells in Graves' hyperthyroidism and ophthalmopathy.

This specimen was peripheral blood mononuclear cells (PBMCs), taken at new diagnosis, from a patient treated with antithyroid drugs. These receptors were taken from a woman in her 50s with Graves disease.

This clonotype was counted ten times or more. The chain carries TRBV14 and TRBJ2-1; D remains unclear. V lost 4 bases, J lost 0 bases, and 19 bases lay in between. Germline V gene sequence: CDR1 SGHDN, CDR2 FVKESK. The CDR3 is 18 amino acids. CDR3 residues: CASSPLSPAAYSYNEQFF. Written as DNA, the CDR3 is TGTGCCAGCAGCCCCCTGTCACCGGCAGCATACTCCTACAATGAGCAGTTCTTC.

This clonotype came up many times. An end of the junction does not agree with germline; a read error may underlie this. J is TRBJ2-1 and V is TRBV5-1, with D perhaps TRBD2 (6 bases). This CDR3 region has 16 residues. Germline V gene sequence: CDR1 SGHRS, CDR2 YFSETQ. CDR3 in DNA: TGTGCCAGCAGCTTAGTTTCCGGGAGCTCCTACAATGAGCAGTTCTTC. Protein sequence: CASSLVSGSSYNEQFF.

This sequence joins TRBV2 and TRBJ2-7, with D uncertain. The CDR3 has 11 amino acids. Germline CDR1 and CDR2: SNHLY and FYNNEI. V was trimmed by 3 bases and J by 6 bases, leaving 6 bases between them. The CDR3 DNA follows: TGTGCCAGCAGTGAGGGGATCGAGCAGTACTTC. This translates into CASSEGIEQYF.

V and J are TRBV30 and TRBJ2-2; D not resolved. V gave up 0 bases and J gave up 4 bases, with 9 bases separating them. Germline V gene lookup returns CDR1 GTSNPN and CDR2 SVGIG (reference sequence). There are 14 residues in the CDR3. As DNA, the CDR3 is TGTGCCTGGAGTGTGGTTAGGACCACCGGGGAGCTGTTTTTT. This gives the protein CAWSVVRTTGELFF.

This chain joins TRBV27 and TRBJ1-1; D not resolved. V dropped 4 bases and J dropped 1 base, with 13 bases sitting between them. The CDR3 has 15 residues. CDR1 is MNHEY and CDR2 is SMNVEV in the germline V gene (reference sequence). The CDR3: CASSSFGRPNTEAFF. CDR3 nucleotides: TGTGCCAGCAGTTCCTTCGGACGGCCGAACACTGAAGCTTTCTTT.

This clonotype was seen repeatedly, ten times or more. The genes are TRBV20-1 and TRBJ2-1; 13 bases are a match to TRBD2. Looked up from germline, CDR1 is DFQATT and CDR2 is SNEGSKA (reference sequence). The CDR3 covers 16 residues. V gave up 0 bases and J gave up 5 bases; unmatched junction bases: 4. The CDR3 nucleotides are TGCAGTGCTAGAGATCCCGGACTAGCGGGAGACAATGAGCAGTTCTTC. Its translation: CSARDPGLAGDNEQFF.

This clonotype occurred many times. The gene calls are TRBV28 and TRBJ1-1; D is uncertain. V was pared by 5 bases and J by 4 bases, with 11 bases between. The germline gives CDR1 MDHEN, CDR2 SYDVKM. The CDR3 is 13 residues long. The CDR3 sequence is CASSRRGPTEAFF. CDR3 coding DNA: TGTGCCAGCAGTCGTCGAGGGCCCACTGAAGCTTTCTTT.

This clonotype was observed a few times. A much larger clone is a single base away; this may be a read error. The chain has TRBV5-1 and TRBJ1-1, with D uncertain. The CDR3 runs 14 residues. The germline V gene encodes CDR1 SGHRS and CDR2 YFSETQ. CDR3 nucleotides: TGCGTCAGCAGCTCCAGAAGCATGAACACTGAAGCTTTCTTT. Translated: CVSSSRSMNTEAFF.

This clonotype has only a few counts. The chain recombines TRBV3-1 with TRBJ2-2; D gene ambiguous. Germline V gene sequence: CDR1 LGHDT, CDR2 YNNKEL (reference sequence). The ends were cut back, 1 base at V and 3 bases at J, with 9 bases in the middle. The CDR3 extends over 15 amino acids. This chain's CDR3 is CASSQVPGDTGELFF. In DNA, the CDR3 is TGTGCCAGCAGCCAAGTCCCAGGTGACACCGGGGAGCTGTTTTTT. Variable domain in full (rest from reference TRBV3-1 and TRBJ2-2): DTAVSQTPKYLVTQMGNDKSIKCEQNLGHDTMYWYKQDSKKFLKIMFSYNNKELIINETVPNRFSPKSPDKAHLNLHINSLELGDSAVYFCASSQVPGDTGELFFGEGSRLTVL.

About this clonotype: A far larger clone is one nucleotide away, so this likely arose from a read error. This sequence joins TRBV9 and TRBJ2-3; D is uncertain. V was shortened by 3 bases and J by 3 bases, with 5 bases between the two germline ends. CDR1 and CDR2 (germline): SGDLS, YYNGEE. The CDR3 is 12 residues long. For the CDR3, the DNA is TGTGCCAGCAGCGCCCAAACAGATACGCAGTATTTT. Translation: CASSAQTDTQYF.

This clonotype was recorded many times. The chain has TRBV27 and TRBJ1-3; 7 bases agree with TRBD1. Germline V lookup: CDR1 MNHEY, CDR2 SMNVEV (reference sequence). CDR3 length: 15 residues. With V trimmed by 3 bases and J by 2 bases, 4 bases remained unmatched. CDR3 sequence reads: CASSFKGAPGNTIYF. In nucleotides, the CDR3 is TGTGCCAGCAGTTTTAAGGGGGCCCCTGGAAACACCATATATTTT.

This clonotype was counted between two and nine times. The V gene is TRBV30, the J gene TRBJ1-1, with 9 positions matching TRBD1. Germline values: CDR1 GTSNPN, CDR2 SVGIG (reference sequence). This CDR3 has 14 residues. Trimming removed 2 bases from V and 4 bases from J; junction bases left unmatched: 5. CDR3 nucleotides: TGTGCCTGGAGTTCGACGACAGGGGGCACTGAAGCTTTCTTT. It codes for CAWSSTTGGTEAFF.

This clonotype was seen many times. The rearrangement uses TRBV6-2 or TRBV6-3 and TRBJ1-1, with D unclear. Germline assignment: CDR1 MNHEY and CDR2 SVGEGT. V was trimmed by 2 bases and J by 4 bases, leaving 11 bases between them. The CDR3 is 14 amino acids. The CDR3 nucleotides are TGTGCCAGCAGTTACGGTGACATCTCCACTGAAGCTTTCTTT. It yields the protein CASSYGDISTEAFF.

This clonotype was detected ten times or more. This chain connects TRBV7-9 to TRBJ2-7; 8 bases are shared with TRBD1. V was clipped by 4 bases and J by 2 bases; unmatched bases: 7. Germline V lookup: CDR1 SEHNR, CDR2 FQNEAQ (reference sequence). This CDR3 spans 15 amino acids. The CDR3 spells CASSSRTGWAYEQYF. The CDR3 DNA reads TGTGCCAGCAGCTCCAGGACAGGGTGGGCCTACGAGCAGTACTTC.

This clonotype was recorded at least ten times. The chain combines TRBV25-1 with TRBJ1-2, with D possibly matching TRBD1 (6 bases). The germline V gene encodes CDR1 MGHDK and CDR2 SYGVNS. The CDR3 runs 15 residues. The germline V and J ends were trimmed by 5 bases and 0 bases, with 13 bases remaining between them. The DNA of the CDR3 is TGTGCCAGCAGTTCTCCGGGACAACCTAACTATGGCTACACCTTC. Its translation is CASSSPGQPNYGYTF.

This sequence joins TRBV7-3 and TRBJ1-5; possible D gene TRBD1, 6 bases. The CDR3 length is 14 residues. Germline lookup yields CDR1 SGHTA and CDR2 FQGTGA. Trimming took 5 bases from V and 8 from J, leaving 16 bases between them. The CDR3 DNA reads TGTGCCAGCAGCCAAGGGGGACTGCACGAGCCCCAGCATTTT. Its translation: CASSQGGLHEPQHF.

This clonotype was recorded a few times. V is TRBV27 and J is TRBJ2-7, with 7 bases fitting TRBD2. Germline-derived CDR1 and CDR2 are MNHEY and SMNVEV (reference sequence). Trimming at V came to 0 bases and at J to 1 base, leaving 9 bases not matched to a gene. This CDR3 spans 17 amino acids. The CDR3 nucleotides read TGTGCCAGCAGTTTATCGGGAGGGCGCCTCGGATCCTACGAGCAGTACTTC. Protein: CASSLSGGRLGSYEQYF.

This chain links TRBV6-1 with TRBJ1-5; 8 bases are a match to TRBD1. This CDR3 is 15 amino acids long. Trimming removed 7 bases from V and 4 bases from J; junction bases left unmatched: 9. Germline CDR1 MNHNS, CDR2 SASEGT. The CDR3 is CASIKTGEANQPQHF. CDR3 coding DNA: TGTGCCAGCATCAAGACAGGGGAGGCAAATCAGCCCCAGCATTTT.

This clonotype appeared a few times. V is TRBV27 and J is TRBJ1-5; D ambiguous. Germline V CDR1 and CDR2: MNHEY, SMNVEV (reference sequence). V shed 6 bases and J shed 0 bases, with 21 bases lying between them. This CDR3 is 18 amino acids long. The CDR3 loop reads CASSRRTGEGYSNQPQHF. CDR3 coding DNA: TGTGCCAGCAGCCGAAGGACGGGTGAGGGTTATAGCAATCAGCCCCAGCATTTT.

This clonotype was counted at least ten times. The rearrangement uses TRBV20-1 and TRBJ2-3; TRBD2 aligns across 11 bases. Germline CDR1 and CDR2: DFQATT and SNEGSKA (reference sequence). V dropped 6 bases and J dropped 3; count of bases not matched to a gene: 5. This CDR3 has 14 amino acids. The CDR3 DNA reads TGCAGTGCCCTTAGCGGGAGGGCGACAGATACGCAGTATTTT. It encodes CSALSGRATDTQYF.

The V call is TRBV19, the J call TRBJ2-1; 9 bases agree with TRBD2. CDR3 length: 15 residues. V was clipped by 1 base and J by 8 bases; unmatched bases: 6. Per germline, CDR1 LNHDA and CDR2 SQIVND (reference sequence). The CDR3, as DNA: TGTGCCAGTAGTATAGTTAGCGGGGGAAATGATGAGCAGTTCTTC. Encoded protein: CASSIVSGGNDEQFF.

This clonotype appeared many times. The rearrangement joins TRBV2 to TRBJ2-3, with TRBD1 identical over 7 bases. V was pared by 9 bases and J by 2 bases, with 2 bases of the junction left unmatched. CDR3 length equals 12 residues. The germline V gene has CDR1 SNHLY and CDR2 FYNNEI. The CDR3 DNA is TGTGCCAGGGACAGGTCCACAGATACGCAGTATTTT. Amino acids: CARDRSTDTQYF. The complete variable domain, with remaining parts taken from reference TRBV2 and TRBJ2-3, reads EPEVTQTPSHQVTQMGQEVILRCVPISNHLYFYWYRQILGQKVEFLVSFYNNEISEKSEIFDDQFSVERPDGSNFTLKIRSTKLEDSAMYFCARDRSTDTQYFGPGTRLTVL.

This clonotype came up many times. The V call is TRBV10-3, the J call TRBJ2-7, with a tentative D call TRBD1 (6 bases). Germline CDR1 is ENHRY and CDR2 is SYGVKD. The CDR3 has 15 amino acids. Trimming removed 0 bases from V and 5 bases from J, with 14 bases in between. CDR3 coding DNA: TGTGCCATCAGTGAGTCGGGACAAGGGGGAAACGAGCAGTACTTC. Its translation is CAISESGQGGNEQYF.

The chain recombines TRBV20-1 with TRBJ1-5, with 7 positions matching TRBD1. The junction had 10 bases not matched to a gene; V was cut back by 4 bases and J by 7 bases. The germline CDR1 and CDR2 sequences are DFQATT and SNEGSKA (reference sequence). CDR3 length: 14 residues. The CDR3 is CSATTGVANQPQHF. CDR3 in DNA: TGCAGTGCTACTACAGGGGTCGCTAACCAGCCCCAGCATTTT.

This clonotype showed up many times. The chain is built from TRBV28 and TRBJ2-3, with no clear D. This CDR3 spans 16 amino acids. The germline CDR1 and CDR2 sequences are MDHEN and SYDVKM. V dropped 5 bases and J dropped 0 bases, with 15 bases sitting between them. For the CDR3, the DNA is TGTGCCAGCAGTACCCAACTAAGGTCTAGCACAGATACGCAGTATTTT. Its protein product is CASSTQLRSSTDTQYF.

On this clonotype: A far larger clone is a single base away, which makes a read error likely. CDR3 DNA: TGTGCCAGTCGAGGGGCGAGCTCCTACGAGCAGTTCTTC. Translating gives CASRGASSYEQFF. The chain combines TRBV28 with TRBJ2-1; D tentatively fits TRBD1 or TRBD2 (5 bases each). Germline V gene sequence: CDR1 MDHEN, CDR2 SYDVKM. The CDR3 length is 13 residues. Trimming took off 9 bases at V and 10 bases at J, with 19 bases between the two ends.

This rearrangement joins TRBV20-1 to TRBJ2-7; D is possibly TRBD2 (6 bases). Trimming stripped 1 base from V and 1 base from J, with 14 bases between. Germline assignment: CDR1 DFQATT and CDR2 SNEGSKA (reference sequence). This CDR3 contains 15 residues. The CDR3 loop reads CSARVGGKGSYEQYF. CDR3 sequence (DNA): TGCAGTGCTAGAGTGGGGGGAAAAGGGTCCTACGAGCAGTACTTC.

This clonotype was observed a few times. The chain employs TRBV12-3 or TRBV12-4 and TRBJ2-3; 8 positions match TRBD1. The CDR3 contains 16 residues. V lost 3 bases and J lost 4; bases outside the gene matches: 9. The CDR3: CASSFPGTGPADTQYF. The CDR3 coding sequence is TGTGCCAGCAGTTTCCCCGGGACAGGCCCGGCAGATACGCAGTATTTT.

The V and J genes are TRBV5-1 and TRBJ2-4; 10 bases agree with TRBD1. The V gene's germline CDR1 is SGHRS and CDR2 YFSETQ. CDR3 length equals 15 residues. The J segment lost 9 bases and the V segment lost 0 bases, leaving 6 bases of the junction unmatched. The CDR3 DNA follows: TGCGCCAGCAGCTTGGATCCGGGACAGGGGACCATTCAGTACTTC. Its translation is CASSLDPGQGTIQYF.

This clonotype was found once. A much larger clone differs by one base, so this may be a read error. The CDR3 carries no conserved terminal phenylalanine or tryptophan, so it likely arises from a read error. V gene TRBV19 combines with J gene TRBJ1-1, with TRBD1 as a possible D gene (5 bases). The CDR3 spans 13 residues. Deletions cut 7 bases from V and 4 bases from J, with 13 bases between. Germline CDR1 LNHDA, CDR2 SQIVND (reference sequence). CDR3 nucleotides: TGTGCCAGTAATATGGGGGGGGTCACTGAAGCTTTCCTT. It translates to CASNMGGVTEAFL.